This passage covers 15 T cell receptor beta chains from one sample sequenced in a study of blood T cells in healthy people across ages. Primed by a sample-barcoded 5' primer and a J-beta primer mix, a second PCR proceeded for about 6 to 12 cycles. Using its own MiXCR run on the 5' RACE reads, TCRdb lists one record per CDR3 protein. The sample has around 520,000 distinct CDR3 sequences, 25% to 35% seen once. The data were also submitted as part of a second study, on T cells of mothers and their children.

Sequences were obtained from blood. These TCRs come from a boy aged 2-15 years in good health.

This clonotype was seen a handful of times. This chain joins TRBV24-1 and TRBJ2-5; D possibly matches TRBD1 or TRBD2 (5 bases each). CDR1 KGHDR and CDR2 SFDVKD come from the germline V gene. Trimming removed 4 bases at V and 4 bases at J, with 12 bases between. This CDR3 has 14 amino acids. In DNA form, the CDR3 reads TGTGCCACCAGTGAAGCCGGGACGGGAGAGACCCAGTACTTC. Translated: CATSEAGTGETQYF.

The chain combines TRBV29-1 with TRBJ2-1; D unresolved. Trimming left V 4 bases short and J 4 bases short, with 17 bases between. CDR1 and CDR2 from the germline V gene are SQVTM and ANQGSEA. The CDR3 runs to 15 residues. The CDR3 sequence: CSVGVGAANYNEQFF. Written as DNA, the CDR3 is TGCAGCGTTGGCGTTGGAGCAGCAAATTACAATGAGCAGTTCTTC.

This clonotype came up a few times. V gene TRBV6-2 or TRBV6-3 combines with J gene TRBJ2-1, with 12 nucleotides matching TRBD2. V was clipped by 8 bases and J by 5 bases; unmatched bases: 7. The CDR3 sequence is 15 residues long. Germline lookup yields CDR1 MNHEY and CDR2 SVGEGT. The CDR3 DNA reads as TGTGCCAGCGGATATCGACTAGCGGGGGACAATGAGCAGTTCTTC. It specifies CASGYRLAGDNEQFF.

This clonotype was picked up many times. The chain combines TRBV27 with TRBJ2-1; D ambiguous. Germline CDR1 MNHEY, CDR2 SMNVEV (reference sequence). V dropped 6 bases and J dropped 0 bases, with 6 bases sitting between them. This CDR3 is built from 13 residues. The CDR3 sequence is CASSLSSYNEQFF. DNA for the CDR3: TGTGCCAGCAGCTTAAGCTCCTACAATGAGCAGTTCTTC.

This chain joins TRBV29-1 and TRBJ2-3; D gene uncertain. CDR3 length equals 15 residues. Germline V CDR1 and CDR2: SQVTM, ANQGSEA. Trimming removed 6 bases from V and 2 bases from J, with 18 bases in between. The CDR3 region has the DNA TGCAGCGTCCAAACCCCAAGGCTACCCACAGATACGCAGTATTTT. Its translation: CSVQTPRLPTDTQYF.

This chain links TRBV12-3 or TRBV12-4 with TRBJ2-3, with D uncertain. CDR3 length: 14 residues. V was cut by 5 bases and J by 2 bases, with 11 bases left in between. CDR3 DNA sequence: TGTGCCAGCAGTCCGCGAGGCCTCACAGATACGCAGTATTTT. Translating it yields CASSPRGLTDTQYF.

This clonotype has just a few counts. The chain recombines TRBV12-3 or TRBV12-4 with TRBJ2-1, with D hard to call. The CDR3 length is 12 residues. V was cut by 5 bases and J by 0 bases, with 2 bases left in between. CDR3 protein: CASSTSYNEQFF. The CDR3 bases are TGTGCCAGCAGTACCTCCTACAATGAGCAGTTCTTC.

V gene TRBV12-5 combines with J gene TRBJ1-1; perhaps TRBD1 as D (6 bases). Per germline, CDR1 LGHNT and CDR2 FRNRAP. Trimming shortened V by 1 base and J by 4 bases, and 10 bases separated the two germline ends. CDR3 length: 14 amino acids. CDR3 sequence: CASGLDTGFTEAFF. The DNA for the CDR3 is TGTGCTAGTGGTTTGGACACAGGGTTCACTGAAGCTTTCTTT.

V is TRBV5-1 and J is TRBJ2-1; tentative D call: TRBD2 (7 bases). CDR1 and CDR2 from the germline V gene are SGHRS and YFSETQ. The CDR3 spans 16 residues. Trimming stripped 0 bases from V and 5 bases from J, with 15 bases between. CDR3 in amino acids: CASSLVPGGFDNEQFF. The CDR3 DNA is TGCGCCAGCAGCTTGGTTCCGGGGGGCTTTGACAATGAGCAGTTCTTC.

This clonotype was observed a handful of times. The junction departs from germline at one end; a sequencing error may be responsible. J is TRBJ2-5 and V is TRBV6-6; TRBD2 agrees at 9 bases. CDR1 is MNHNY and CDR2 is SVGAGI in the germline V gene (reference sequence). The CDR3 has 16 residues. The CDR3: CASSYSGLAGREAQYF. CDR3 nucleotides: TGTGCCAGCAGTTACTCGGGCCTAGCGGGGCGAGAGGCCCAGTACTTC.

This clonotype was counted a single time. The V call is TRBV5-1, the J call TRBJ2-1, with D maybe TRBD1 (5 bases). V dropped 3 bases and J dropped 4 bases, with 14 bases sitting between them. Germline V gene data show CDR1 as SGHRS and CDR2 as YFSETQ. The CDR3 is 15 residues long. The CDR3 bases are TGCGCCAGCAGCTCACGACAGCTATATTACAATGAGCAGTTCTTC. Protein product: CASSSRQLYYNEQFF.

The genes are TRBV4-3 and TRBJ1-3, with TRBD1 identical over 7 bases. This CDR3 region has 14 residues. The germline V gene has CDR1 LGHNA and CDR2 YSLEER. V shed 5 bases and J 4 bases; nucleotides not matched to a gene: 5. CDR3 bases: TGCGCCAGCAGCTCGGGACAGAGGGGAAACACCATATATTTT. This sequence encodes CASSSGQRGNTIYF.

This clonotype was picked up a small number of times. The chain has TRBV10-3 and TRBJ2-4; D tentatively reads TRBD1 or TRBD2 (5 bases each). The CDR3 length is 16 residues. Germline V lookup: CDR1 ENHRY, CDR2 SYGVKD. Trimming removed 6 bases from V and 0 bases from J, with 15 bases in between. In DNA form, the CDR3 reads TGTGCCATCAGGGGGGACGACACTCTAGCCAAAAACATTCAGTACTTC. This gives the protein CAIRGDDTLAKNIQYF.

The V gene is TRBV10-3, the J gene TRBJ2-7; unclear D gene. Germline CDR1 reads ENHRY; CDR2 reads SYGVKD. Between the trimmed V and J ends, which lost 0 bases and 4 bases, there was a span of 7 bases. CDR3 length: 13 residues. CDR3 bases: TGTGCCATCAGTGAGTCGGTTGGGTACGAGCAGTACTTC. This encodes CAISESVGYEQYF.

V is TRBV14 and J is TRBJ2-2, with 7 positions matching TRBD1. The CDR3 is 13 residues long. The J segment lost 4 bases and the V segment lost 4 bases, leaving 0 bases of the junction unmatched. Per germline, CDR1 SGHDN and CDR2 FVKESK. CDR3 sequence (DNA): TGTGCCAGCAGCCGGGACAGCACCGGGGAGCTGTTTTTT. Translating gives CASSRDSTGELFF.